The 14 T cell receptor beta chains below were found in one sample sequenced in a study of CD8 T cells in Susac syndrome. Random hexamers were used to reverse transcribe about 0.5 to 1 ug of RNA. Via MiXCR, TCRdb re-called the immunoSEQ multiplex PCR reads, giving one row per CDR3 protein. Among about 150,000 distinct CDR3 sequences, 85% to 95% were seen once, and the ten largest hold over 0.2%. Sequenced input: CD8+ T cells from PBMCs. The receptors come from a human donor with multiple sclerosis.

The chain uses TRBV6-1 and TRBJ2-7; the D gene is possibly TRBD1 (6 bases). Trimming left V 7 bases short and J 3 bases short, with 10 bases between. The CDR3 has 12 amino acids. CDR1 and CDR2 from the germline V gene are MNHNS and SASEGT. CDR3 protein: CASTRTVYEQYF. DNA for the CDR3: TGTGCCAGCACAAGGACAGTCTACGAGCAGTACTTC.

CDR3 amino acids: CSVALSKGYTF. In nucleotides, the CDR3 is TGCAGCGTCGCCTTATCGAAGGGCTACACCTTC. The chain joins TRBV29-1 to TRBJ1-2; no definite D call. With 6 bases removed from V and 8 bases from J, the gap between germline ends came to 13 bases. Per germline, CDR1 SQVTM and CDR2 ANQGSEA. CDR3 length: 11 residues.

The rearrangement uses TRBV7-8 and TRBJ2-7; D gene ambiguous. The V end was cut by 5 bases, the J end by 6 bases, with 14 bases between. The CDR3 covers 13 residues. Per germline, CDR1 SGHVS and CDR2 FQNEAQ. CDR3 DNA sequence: TGTGCCAGCAGCCCGGCTGGACGGGCCGAGCAGTACTTC. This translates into CASSPAGRAEQYF.

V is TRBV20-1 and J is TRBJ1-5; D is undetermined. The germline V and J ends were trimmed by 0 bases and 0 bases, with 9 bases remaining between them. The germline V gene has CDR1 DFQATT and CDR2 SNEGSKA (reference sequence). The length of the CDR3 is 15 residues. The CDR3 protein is CSARENPYSNQPQHF. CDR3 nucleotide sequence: TGCAGTGCTAGAGAAAACCCCTATAGCAATCAGCCCCAGCATTTT.

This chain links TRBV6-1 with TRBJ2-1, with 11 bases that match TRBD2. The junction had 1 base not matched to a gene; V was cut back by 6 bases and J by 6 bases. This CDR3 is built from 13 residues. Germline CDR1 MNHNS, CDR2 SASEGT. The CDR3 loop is CASRTSGVNEQFF. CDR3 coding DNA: TGTGCCAGCAGGACTAGCGGGGTCAATGAGCAGTTCTTC.

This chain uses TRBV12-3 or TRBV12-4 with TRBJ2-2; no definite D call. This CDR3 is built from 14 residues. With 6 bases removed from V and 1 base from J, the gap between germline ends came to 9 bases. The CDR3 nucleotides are TGTGCCAGCAGGCCCTCATGGAACACCGGGGAGCTGTTTTTT. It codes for CASRPSWNTGELFF.

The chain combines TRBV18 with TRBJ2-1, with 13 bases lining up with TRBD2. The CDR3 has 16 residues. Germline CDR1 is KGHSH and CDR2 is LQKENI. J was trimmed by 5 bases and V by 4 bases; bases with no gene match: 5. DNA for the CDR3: TGTGCCAGCTCACTTGGGACTAGCGGGGAGAACAATGAGCAGTTCTTC. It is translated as CASSLGTSGENNEQFF.

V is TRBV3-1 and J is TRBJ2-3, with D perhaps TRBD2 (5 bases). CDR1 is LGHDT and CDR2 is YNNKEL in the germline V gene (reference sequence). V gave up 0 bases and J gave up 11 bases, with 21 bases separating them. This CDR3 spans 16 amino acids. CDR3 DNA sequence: TGTGCCAGCAGCCAAGATACCCGGGGAACAAATCATGGGCAGTATTTT. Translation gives CASSQDTRGTNHGQYF.

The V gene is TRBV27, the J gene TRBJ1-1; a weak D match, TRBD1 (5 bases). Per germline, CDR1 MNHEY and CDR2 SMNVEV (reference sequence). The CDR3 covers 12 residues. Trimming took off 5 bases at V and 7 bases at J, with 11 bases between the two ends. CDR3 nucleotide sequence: TGTGCCAGCAGTCCAGACAGAATTGAAGCTTTCTTT. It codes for CASSPDRIEAFF.

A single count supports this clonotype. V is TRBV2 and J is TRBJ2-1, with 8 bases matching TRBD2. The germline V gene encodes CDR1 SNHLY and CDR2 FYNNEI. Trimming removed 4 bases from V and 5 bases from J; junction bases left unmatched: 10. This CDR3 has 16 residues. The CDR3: CASSVLGGALDNEQFF. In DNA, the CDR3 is TGTGCCAGCAGTGTTCTCGGGGGGGCCTTAGACAATGAGCAGTTCTTC.

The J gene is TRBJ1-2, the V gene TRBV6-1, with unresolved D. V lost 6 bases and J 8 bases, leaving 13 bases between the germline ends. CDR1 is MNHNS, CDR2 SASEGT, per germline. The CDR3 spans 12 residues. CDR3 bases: TGTGCCAGCAGCCCGATTTATGAAGGCTACACCTTC. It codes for CASSPIYEGYTF.

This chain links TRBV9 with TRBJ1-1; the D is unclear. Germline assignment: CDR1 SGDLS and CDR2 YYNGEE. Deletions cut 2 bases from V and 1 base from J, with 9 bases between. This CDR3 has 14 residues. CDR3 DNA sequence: TGTGCCAGCAGCGTGGCAGCAGCGAACACTGAAGCTTTCTTT. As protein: CASSVAAANTEAFF.

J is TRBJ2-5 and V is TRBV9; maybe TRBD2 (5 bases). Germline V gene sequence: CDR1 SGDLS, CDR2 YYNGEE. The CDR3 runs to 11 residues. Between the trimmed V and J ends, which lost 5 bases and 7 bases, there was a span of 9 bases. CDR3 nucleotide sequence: TGTGCCAGCAGTGGGAGTGGGACCCAGTACTTC. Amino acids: CASSGSGTQYF. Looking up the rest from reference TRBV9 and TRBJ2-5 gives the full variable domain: DSGVTQTPKHLITATGQRVTLRCSPRSGDLSVYWYQQSLDQGLQFLIQYYNGEERAKGNILERFSAQQFPDLHSELNLSSLELGDSALYFCASSGSGTQYFGPGTRLLVL.

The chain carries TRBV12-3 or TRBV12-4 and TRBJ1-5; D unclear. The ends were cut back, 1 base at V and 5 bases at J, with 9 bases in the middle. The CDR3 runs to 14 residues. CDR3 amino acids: CASSLGGWDQPQHF. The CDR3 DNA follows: TGTGCCAGCAGTTTAGGGGGTTGGGATCAGCCCCAGCATTTT.